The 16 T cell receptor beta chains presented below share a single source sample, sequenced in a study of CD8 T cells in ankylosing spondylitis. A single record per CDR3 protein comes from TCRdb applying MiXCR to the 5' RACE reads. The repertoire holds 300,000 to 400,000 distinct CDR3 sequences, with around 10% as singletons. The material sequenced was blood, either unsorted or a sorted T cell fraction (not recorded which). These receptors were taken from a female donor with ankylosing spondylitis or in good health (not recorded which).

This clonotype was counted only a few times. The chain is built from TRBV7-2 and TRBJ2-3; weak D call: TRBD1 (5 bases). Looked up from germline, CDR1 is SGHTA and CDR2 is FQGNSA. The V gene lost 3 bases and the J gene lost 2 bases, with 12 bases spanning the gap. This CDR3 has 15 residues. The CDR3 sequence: CASSLSRALTDTQYF. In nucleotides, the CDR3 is TGTGCCAGCAGCTTGAGCAGGGCTCTCACAGATACGCAGTATTTT. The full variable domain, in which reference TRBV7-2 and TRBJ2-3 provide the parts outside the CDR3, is GAGVSQSPSNKVTEKGKDVELRCDPISGHTALYWYRQSLGQGLEFLIYFQGNSAPDKSGLPSDRFSAERTGGSVSTLTIQRTQQEDSAVYLCASSLSRALTDTQYFGPGTRLTVL.

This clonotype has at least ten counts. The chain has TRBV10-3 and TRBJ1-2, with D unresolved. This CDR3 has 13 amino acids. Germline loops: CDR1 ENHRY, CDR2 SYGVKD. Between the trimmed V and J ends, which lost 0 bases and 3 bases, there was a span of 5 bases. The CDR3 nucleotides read TGTGCCATCAGTGAGTCGGCAGACTATGGCTACACCTTC. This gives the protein CAISESADYGYTF.

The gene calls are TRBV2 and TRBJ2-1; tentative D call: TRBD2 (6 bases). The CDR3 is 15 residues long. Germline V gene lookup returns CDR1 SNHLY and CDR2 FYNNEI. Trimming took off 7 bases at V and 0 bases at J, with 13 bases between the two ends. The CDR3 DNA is TGTGCCAGCACCCGGGACTGGAGCTCCTACAATGAGCAGTTCTTC. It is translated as CASTRDWSSYNEQFF.

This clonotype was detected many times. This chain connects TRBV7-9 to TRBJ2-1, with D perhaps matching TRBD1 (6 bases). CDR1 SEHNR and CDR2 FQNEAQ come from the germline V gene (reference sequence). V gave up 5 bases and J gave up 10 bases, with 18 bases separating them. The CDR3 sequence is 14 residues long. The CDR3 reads CASSLALRGGEQFF. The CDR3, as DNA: TGTGCCAGCAGCCTCGCTTTAAGAGGGGGAGAGCAGTTCTTC.

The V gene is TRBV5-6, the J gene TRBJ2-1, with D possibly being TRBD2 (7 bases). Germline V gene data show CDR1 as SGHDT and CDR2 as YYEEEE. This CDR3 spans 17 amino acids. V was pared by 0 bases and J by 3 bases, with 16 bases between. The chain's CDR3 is CASSLGRGAVDYNEQFF. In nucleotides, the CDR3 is TGTGCCAGCAGCTTGGGCCGGGGGGCCGTGGACTACAATGAGCAGTTCTTC.

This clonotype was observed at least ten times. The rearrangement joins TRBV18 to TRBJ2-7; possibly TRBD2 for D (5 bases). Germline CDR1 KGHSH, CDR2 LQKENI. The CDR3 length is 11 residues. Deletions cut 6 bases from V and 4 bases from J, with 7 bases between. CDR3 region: CASSSGYEQYF. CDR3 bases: TGTGCCAGCTCCTCGGGGTACGAGCAGTACTTC.

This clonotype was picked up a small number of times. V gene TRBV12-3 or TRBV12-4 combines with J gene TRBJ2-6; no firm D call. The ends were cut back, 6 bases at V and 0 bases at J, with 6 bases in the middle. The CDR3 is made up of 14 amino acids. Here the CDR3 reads CASRMSSGANVLTF. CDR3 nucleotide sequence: TGTGCCAGCAGGATGAGCTCTGGGGCCAACGTCCTGACTTTC.

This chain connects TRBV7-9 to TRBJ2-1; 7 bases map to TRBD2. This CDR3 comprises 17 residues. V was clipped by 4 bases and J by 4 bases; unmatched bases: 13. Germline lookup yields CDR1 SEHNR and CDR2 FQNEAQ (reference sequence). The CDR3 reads CASSSSGGGPGYNEQFF. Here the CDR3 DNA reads TGTGCCAGCAGCTCGTCGGGGGGAGGGCCAGGGTACAATGAGCAGTTCTTC.

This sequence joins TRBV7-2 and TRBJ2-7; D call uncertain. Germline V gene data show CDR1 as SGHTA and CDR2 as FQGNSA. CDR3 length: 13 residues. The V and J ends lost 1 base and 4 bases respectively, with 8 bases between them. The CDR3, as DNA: TGTGCCAGCAGCTTAGGTAGAAGATACGAGCAGTACTTC. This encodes CASSLGRRYEQYF.

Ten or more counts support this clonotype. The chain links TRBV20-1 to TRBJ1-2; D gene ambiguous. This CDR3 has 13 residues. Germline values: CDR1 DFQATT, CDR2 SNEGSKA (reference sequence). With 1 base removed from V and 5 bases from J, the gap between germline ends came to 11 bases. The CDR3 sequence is CSARAGILYGYTF. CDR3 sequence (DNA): TGCAGTGCTAGAGCCGGGATATTATATGGCTACACCTTC.

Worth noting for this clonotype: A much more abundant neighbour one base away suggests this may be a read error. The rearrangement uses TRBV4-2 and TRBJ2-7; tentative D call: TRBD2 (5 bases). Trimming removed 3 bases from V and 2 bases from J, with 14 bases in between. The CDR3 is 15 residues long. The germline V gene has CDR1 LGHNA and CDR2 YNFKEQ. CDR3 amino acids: CASSHGLGAAYEQYF. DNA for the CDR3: TGTGCCAGCAGCCATGGGTTGGGAGCGGCCTACGAGCAGTACTTC.

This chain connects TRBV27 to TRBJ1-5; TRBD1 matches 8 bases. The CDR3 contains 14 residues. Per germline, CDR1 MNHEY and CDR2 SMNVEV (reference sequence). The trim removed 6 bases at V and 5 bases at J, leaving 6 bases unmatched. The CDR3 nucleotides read TGTGCCAGCAGGCGGACAGGGAGGGATCAGCCCCAGCATTTT. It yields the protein CASRRTGRDQPQHF.

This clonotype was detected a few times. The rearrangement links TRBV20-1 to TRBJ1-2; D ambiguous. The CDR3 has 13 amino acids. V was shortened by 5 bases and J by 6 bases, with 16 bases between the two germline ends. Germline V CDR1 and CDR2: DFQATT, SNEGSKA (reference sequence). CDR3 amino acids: CSADGTRINGYTF. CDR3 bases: TGCAGTGCTGACGGTACGAGGATTAATGGCTACACCTTC.

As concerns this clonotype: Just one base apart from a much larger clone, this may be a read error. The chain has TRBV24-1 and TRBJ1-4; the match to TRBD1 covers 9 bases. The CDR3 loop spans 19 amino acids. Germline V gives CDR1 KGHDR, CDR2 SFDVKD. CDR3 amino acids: CAARTGQGTDLATNEKLFF. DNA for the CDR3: TGTGCCGCCAGGACGGGACAGGGAACCGACCTTGCAACTAATGAAAAACTGTTTTTT.

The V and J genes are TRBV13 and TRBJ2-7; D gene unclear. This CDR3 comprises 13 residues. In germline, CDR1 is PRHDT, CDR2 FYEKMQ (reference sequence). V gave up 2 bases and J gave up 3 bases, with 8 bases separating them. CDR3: CASSLSRNYEQYF. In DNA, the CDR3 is TGTGCCAGCAGCTTATCCAGAAACTACGAGCAGTACTTC.

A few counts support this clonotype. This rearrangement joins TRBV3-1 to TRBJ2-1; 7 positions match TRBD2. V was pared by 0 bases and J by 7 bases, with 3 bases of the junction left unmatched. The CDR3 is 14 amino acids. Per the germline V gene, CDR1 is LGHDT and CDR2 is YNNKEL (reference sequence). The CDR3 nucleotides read TGTGCCAGCAGCCAAGATCTAGCGGATAATGAGCAGTTCTTC. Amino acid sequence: CASSQDLADNEQFF.